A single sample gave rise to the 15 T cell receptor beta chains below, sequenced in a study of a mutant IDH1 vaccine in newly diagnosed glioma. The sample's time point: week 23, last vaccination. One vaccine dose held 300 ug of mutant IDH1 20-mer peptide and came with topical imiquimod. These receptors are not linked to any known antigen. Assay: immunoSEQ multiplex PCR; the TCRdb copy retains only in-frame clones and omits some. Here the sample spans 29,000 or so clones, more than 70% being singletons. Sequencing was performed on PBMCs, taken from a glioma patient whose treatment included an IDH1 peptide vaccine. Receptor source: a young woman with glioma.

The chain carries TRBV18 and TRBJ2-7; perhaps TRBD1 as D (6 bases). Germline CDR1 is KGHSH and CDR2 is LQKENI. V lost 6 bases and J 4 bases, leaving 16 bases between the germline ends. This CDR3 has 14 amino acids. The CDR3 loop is CASSVRDTSYEQYF. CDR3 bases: TGTGCCAGCTCGGTACGGGACACCTCATACGAGCAGTACTTC.

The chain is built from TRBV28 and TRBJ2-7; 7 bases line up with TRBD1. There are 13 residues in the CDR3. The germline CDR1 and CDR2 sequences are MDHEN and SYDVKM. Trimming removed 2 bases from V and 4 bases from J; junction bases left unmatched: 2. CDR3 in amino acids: CASSLQGDYEQYF. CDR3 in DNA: TGTGCCAGCAGTTTACAGGGGGATTACGAGCAGTACTTC.

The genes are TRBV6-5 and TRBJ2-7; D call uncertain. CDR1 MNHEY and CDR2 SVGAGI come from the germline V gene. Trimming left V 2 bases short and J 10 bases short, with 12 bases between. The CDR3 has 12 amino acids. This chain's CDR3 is CASSYDTTSQYF. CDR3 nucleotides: TGTGCCAGCAGTTACGATACTACGAGCCAGTACTTC.

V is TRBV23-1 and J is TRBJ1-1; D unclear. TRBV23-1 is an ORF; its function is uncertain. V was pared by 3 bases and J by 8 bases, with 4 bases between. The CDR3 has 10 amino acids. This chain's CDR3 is CASSHREAFF. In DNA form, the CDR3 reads TGCGCCAGCAGTCACAGAGAAGCTTTCTTT.

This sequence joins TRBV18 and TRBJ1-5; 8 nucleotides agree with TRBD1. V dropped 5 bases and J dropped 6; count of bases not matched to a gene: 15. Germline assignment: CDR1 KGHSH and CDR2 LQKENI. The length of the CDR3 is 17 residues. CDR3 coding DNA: TGTGCCAGCTCAGTCAATCAGGGGGCGGGCAGTGGTCAGCCCCAGCATTTT. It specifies CASSVNQGAGSGQPQHF.

CDR3 in DNA: TGTGCCACTCTAGGCTACGAGCAGTACTTC. The encoded protein is CATLGYEQYF. This rearrangement joins TRBV6-1 to TRBJ2-7; no definite D call. V lost 10 bases, J lost 3 bases, and 7 bases lay in between. There are 10 residues in the CDR3. In germline, CDR1 is MNHNS, CDR2 SASEGT.

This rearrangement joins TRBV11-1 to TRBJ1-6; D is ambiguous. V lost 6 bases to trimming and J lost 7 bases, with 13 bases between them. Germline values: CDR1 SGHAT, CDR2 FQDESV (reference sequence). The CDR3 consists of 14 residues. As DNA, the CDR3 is TGTGCCAGCAGTTTATACGATTCCAATTCACCCCTCCACTTT. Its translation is CASSLYDSNSPLHF.

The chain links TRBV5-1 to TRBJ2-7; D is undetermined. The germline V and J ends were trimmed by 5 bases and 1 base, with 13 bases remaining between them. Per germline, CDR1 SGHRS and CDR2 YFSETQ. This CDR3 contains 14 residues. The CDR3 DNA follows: TGCGCCAGCAGGCAATCAGACCTTTCCTACGAGCAGTACTTC. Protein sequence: CASRQSDLSYEQYF.

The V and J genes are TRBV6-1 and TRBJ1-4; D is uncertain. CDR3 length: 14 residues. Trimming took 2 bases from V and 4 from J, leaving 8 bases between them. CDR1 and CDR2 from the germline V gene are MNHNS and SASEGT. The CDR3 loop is CASSERQINEKLFF. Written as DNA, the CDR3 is TGTGCCAGCAGTGAAAGGCAGATTAATGAAAAACTGTTTTTT.

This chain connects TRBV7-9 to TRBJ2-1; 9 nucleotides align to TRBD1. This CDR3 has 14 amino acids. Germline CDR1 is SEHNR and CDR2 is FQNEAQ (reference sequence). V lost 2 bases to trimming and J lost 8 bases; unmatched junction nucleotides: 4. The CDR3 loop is CASSLWDRDYEQFF. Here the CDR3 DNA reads TGTGCCAGCAGCTTATGGGACAGGGACTATGAGCAGTTCTTC.

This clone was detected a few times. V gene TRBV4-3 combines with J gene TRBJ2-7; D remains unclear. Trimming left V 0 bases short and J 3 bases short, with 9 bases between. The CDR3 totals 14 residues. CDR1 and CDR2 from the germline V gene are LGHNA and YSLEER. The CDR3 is CASSQDRFVYEQYF. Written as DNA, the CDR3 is TGCGCCAGCAGCCAAGATCGGTTCGTCTACGAGCAGTACTTC.

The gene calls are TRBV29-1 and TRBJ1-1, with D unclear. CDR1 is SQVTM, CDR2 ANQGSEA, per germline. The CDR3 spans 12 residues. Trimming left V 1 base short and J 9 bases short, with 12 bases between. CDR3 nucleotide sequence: TGCAGCGTTGAAGGCGACCCCATCAAAGCTTTCTTT. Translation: CSVEGDPIKAFF.

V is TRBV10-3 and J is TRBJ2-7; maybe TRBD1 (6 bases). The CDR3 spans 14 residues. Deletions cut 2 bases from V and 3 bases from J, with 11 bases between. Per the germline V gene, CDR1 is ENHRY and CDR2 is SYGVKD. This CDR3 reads CAISEIQGSYEQYF. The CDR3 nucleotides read TGTGCCATCAGTGAGATCCAGGGGAGCTACGAGCAGTACTTC.

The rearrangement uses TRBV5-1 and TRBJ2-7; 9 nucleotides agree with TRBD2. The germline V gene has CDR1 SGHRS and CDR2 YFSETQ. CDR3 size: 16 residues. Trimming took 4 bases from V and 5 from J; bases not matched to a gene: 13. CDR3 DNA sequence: TGCGCCAGCAGCCCTGTGGGCGGGAGGGCCGAGGACGAGCAGTACTTC. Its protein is CASSPVGGRAEDEQYF. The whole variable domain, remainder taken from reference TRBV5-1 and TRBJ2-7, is KAGVTQTPRYLIKTRGQQVTLSCSPISGHRSVSWYQQTPGQGLQFLFEYFSETQRNKGNFPGRFSGRQFSNSRSEMNVSTLELGDSALYLCASSPVGGRAEDEQYFGPGTRLTVT.

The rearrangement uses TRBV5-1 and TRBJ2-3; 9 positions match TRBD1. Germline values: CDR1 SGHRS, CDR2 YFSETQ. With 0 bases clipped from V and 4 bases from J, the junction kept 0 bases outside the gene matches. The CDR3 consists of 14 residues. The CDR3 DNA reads TGCGCCAGCAGCTTGGGACAGGGGGCAGATACGCAGTATTTT. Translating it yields CASSLGQGADTQYF.